Reported below is one TCR beta chain. The CDR3 consists of 17 residues. Unmatched junction bases numbered 6, after V lost 2 bases and J lost 5 bases. Germline V lookup: CDR1 MNHEY, CDR2 SMNVEV (reference sequence). The data were taken from a study of cytomegalovirus exposure and HLA in healthy donors. The PCR used 60 Vbeta and 13 Jbeta primers. Clones were read by immunoSEQ multiplex PCR, and TCRdb kept only the in-frame ones, dropping some. The profile covers 140,000 or so clones, with 65% to 80% appearing a single time and about 2% taken by the ten largest. This receptor was obtained from a woman aged 40 to 49 in good health and CMV-seronegative. Sequenced material: PBMCs. The chain links TRBV27 to TRBJ1-6, with 10 bases identical to TRBD1. The CDR3, as DNA: TGTGCCAGCAGTTTAATTGGCGGGACAGGGGATAATTCACCCCTCCACTTT. This sequence encodes CASSLIGGTGDNSPLHF.